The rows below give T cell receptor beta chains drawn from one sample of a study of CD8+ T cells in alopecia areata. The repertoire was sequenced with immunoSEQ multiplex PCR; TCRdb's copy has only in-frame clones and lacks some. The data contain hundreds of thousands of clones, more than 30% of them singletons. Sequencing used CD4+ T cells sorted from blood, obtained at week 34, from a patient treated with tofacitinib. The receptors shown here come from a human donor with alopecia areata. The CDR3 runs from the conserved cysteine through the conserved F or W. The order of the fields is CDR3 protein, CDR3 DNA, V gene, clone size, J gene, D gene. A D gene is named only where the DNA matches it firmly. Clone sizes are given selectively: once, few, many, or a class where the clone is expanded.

CDR3aa: CSVVGGTSGTNEQFF
CDR3nt: TGCAGCGTTGTAGGTGGAACTAGCGGAACCAATGAGCAGTTCTTC
v_gene: TRBV29-1
abundance: -
j_gene: TRBJ2-1
d_gene: TRBD2

CDR3aa: CAWSVSGLKPQHF
CDR3nt: TGTGCCTGGAGTGTATCCGGTCTAAAGCCCCAGCATTTT
v_gene: TRBV30
abundance: -
j_gene: TRBJ1-5
d_gene: -

CDR3aa: CSAAYNMATNEKLFF
CDR3nt: TGCAGCGCCGCGTACAACATGGCAACTAATGAAAAACTGTTTTTT
v_gene: TRBV29-1
abundance: few
j_gene: TRBJ1-4
d_gene: -

CDR3aa: CSVSRTGLTYEQYF
CDR3nt: TGCAGCGTGTCCAGGACAGGGTTAACCTACGAGCAGTACTTC
v_gene: TRBV29-1
abundance: -
j_gene: TRBJ2-7
d_gene: TRBD1

CDR3aa: CSPRKVLDEQFF
CDR3nt: TGCAGCCCCCGGAAGGTTTTGGATGAGCAGTTCTTC
v_gene: TRBV29-1
abundance: -
j_gene: TRBJ2-1
d_gene: -

CDR3aa: CAWSAGLSGAQHF
CDR3nt: TGTGCCTGGAGCGCCGGGCTTTCTGGAGCCCAGCATTTT
v_gene: TRBV30
abundance: -
j_gene: TRBJ1-5
d_gene: -

CDR3aa: CASSPGISYEQYF
CDR3nt: TGTGCCAGCAGCCCCGGGATTTCCTACGAGCAGTACTTC
v_gene: TRBV7-9
abundance: -
j_gene: TRBJ2-7
d_gene: -

CDR3aa: CASSEARGYTF
CDR3nt: TGTGCCAGCAGTGAGGCGCGGGGCTACACCTTC
v_gene: TRBV6-1
abundance: -
j_gene: TRBJ1-2
d_gene: -

CDR3aa: CASSQDLVAGYTF
CDR3nt: TGCGCCAGCAGCCAAGATCTTGTTGCCGGCTACACCTTC
v_gene: TRBV4-1
abundance: -
j_gene: TRBJ1-2
d_gene: -

CDR3aa: CASSPPPGELFF
CDR3nt: TGTGCCAGCAGTCCCCCACCGGGGGAGCTGTTTTTT
v_gene: TRBV6-1
abundance: -
j_gene: TRBJ2-2
d_gene: -

CDR3aa: CASSFLASGDNEQFF
CDR3nt: TGCGCCAGCAGCTTCTTGGCTAGCGGGGACAATGAGCAGTTCTTC
v_gene: TRBV5-1
abundance: -
j_gene: TRBJ2-1
d_gene: TRBD2

CDR3aa: CAAAGWTEAFF
CDR3nt: TGTGCCGCGGCGGGGTGGACTGAAGCTTTCTTT
v_gene: TRBV30
abundance: -
j_gene: TRBJ1-1
d_gene: -

CDR3aa: CASSLAGQAFATEAFF
CDR3nt: TGCGCCAGCAGCTTGGCGGGGCAAGCTTTCGCCACTGAAGCTTTCTTT
v_gene: TRBV5-1
abundance: -
j_gene: TRBJ1-1
d_gene: -

CDR3aa: CASSSALPGQGLFF
CDR3nt: TGTGCCAGCAGCTCCGCCCTACCGGGACAGGGACTGTTCTTC
v_gene: TRBV7-2
abundance: few
j_gene: TRBJ2-1
d_gene: TRBD1

CDR3aa: CASKENTEAFF
CDR3nt: TGTGCCAGCAAGGAGAACACTGAAGCTTTCTTT
v_gene: TRBV2
abundance: few
j_gene: TRBJ1-1
d_gene: -